A single sample is the source of the 28 T cell receptor beta chains below, sequenced in a study of graft-versus-host responses after intestinal transplantation. The method was immunoSEQ multiplex PCR; TCRdb's version includes in-frame clones alone and lacks a portion of them. The sample has 5,500 to 8,500 clones; about a quarter are singletons. The sequencing used alloreactive CD4+ T cells from a mixed lymphocyte reaction culture, collected before intestinal transplant. Documented subset: CFSE-low proliferating T cells sorted from roughly six-day pre-transplant mixed lymphocyte reaction (GvH or HvG direction). The receptor source for this set is a human patient who received an intestinal transplant.

The chain recombines TRBV6-4 with TRBJ2-1; TRBD2 matches 10 bases. The CDR3 spans 16 residues. V was clipped by 2 bases and J by 8 bases; unmatched bases: 9. Germline CDR1 is MRHNA and CDR2 is SNTAGT. The CDR3 is CASSDQPSGSNDEQFF. CDR3 DNA: TGTGCCAGCAGTGACCAGCCTAGCGGGAGTAATGATGAGCAGTTCTTC.

The table lists this clone with a few counts. This chain uses TRBV6-6 with TRBJ1-1, with a possible D match to TRBD1 (6 bases). The CDR3 extends over 11 amino acids. V lost 5 bases to trimming and J lost 8 bases, with 9 bases between them. Per the germline V gene, CDR1 is MNHNY and CDR2 is SVGAGI (reference sequence). The CDR3 sequence: CASSRGGEAFF. DNA for the CDR3: TGTGCCAGCAGTAGGGGGGGGGAAGCTTTCTTT.

The V and J genes are TRBV28 and TRBJ1-1; D not resolved. Germline V CDR1 and CDR2: MDHEN, SYDVKM. Trimming shortened V by 6 bases and J by 1 base, and 6 bases separated the two germline ends. The CDR3 extends over 12 amino acids. This chain's CDR3 is CASREGNTEAFF. In DNA, the CDR3 is TGTGCCAGCAGGGAGGGGAACACTGAAGCTTTCTTT.

This clone is judged medium-sized. The V call is TRBV6-6, the J call TRBJ1-5, with D tentatively TRBD1 (5 bases). The germline gives CDR1 MNHNY, CDR2 SVGAGI (reference sequence). CDR3 length: 13 residues. The V end lost 2 bases, the J end lost 3 bases, and 5 bases lay between the germline ends. CDR3: CASSYGTNQPQHF. CDR3 nucleotides: TGTGCCAGCAGTTACGGGACCAATCAGCCCCAGCATTTT.

Judged by abundance, this clone is medium-sized. The CDR3 spells CASSPSTMNTEAFF. CDR3 in DNA: TGTGCCAGCAGCCCCTCGACAATGAACACTGAAGCTTTCTTT. The chain is built from TRBV7-9 and TRBJ1-1; D gene ambiguous. Germline CDR1 and CDR2: SEHNR and FQNEAQ (reference sequence). Trimming stripped 5 bases from V and 0 bases from J, with 10 bases between. The CDR3 length is 14 residues.

The chain couples TRBV29-1 to TRBJ1-2, with a weak D call TRBD1 (6 bases). The CDR3 is 13 amino acids. The germline CDR1 and CDR2 sequences are SQVTM and ANQGSEA. Trimming shortened V by 7 bases and J by 4 bases, and 16 bases separated the two germline ends. The CDR3 coding sequence is TGCAGCGCCATAGGGGGGGTCACCTATGGCTACACCTTC. As protein: CSAIGGVTYGYTF.

V gene TRBV11-2 combines with J gene TRBJ1-3; the match to TRBD1 covers 7 bases. The length of the CDR3 is 17 residues. Trimming at V came to 5 bases and at J to 1 base, leaving 11 bases not matched to a gene. The germline V gene has CDR1 SGHAT and CDR2 FQNNGV. DNA of the CDR3: TGTGCCAGCAGCCCCTGGCAGGGACAGTCGTCTGGAAACACCATATATTTT. Its translation is CASSPWQGQSSGNTIYF.

V usage is TRBV6-5 and J usage is TRBJ2-1; D is ambiguous. Germline lookup yields CDR1 MNHEY and CDR2 SVGAGI. This CDR3 contains 12 residues. Trimming left V 6 bases short and J 2 bases short, with 5 bases between. CDR3 sequence: CASRDPYNEQFF. The CDR3 nucleotides are TGTGCCAGCAGGGACCCCTACAATGAGCAGTTCTTC.

V is TRBV7-3 and J is TRBJ2-5, with D possibly being TRBD2 (5 bases). Trimming left V 3 bases short and J 4 bases short, with 9 bases between. CDR3 size: 13 residues. Germline V CDR1 and CDR2: SGHTA, FQGTGA. This CDR3 reads CASSFGGRETQYF. DNA for the CDR3: TGTGCCAGCAGCTTTGGTGGGAGAGAGACCCAGTACTTC.

This clone came up a few times. This chain links TRBV5-1 with TRBJ2-2, with unresolved D. Trimming pared 4 bases from V and 8 bases from J, leaving 12 bases between. The CDR3 runs to 13 residues. The germline V gene has CDR1 SGHRS and CDR2 YFSETQ. CDR3 sequence: CASSQTISGELFF. The CDR3 DNA reads TGCGCCAGCAGCCAGACAATTTCGGGGGAGCTGTTTTTT.

The sample holds a few counts of this clone. J is TRBJ2-3 and V is TRBV6-6, with D possibly called TRBD1 or TRBD2 (6 bases each). The V gene lost 4 bases and the J gene lost 3 bases, with 14 bases spanning the gap. Looked up from germline, CDR1 is MNHNY and CDR2 is SVGAGI (reference sequence). The CDR3 sequence is 15 residues long. The CDR3 region is CASSSYRGPTDTQYF. CDR3 nucleotide sequence: TGTGCCAGCAGTTCGTACCGGGGGCCGACAGATACGCAGTATTTT.

By share, this clone ranks as medium-sized. CDR3 loop: CASSPTSGSDTQYF. The CDR3 bases are TGTGCCAGCTCACCAACTAGCGGGTCAGATACGCAGTATTTT. The chain couples TRBV18 to TRBJ2-3, with TRBD2 matching 9 bases. Losses at the gene ends were 2 bases for V and 4 bases for J; bases not matched to a gene: 1. The CDR3 totals 14 residues. Germline CDR1 KGHSH, CDR2 LQKENI.

CDR3 region: CASRLAGTPYGYTF. Here the CDR3 DNA reads TGTGCCAGCAGACTCGCCGGGACACCCTATGGCTACACCTTC. This chain connects TRBV7-9 to TRBJ1-2, with D perhaps TRBD1 (6 bases). The CDR3 runs to 14 residues. Germline assignment: CDR1 SEHNR and CDR2 FQNEAQ (reference sequence). Trimming left V 6 bases short and J 4 bases short, with 15 bases between.

In its sample, this clone was seen a few times. The chain employs TRBV29-1 and TRBJ2-3; 11 nucleotides align to TRBD2. The J segment lost 6 bases and the V segment lost 6 bases, leaving 11 bases of the junction unmatched. The length of the CDR3 is 15 residues. The V gene's germline CDR1 is SQVTM and CDR2 ANQGSEA. CDR3 nucleotide sequence: TGCAGCGTCCAGAGACTAGCGGGAACGGCTGATACGCAGTATTTT. It translates to CSVQRLAGTADTQYF.

The V and J genes are TRBV6-1 and TRBJ2-5; 13 bases fit TRBD2. This CDR3 has 15 amino acids. Germline lookup yields CDR1 MNHNS and CDR2 SASEGT. J lost 6 bases, V lost 5 bases, and 6 bases had no gene match. The CDR3 protein is CASSQPGLAGKTQYF. The CDR3 DNA reads as TGTGCCAGCAGTCAGCCGGGACTAGCGGGAAAGACCCAGTACTTC.

The chain uses TRBV6-5 and TRBJ1-1; D call uncertain. The V gene lost 6 bases and the J gene lost 1 base, with 12 bases spanning the gap. Germline V CDR1 and CDR2: MNHEY, SVGAGI. The CDR3 consists of 14 residues. CDR3 region: CASRLGPRNTEAFF. CDR3 DNA: TGTGCCAGCAGGTTGGGTCCGAGGAACACTGAAGCTTTCTTT.

This clone was counted between two and nine times. This sequence joins TRBV5-1 and TRBJ2-4, with a possible D match to TRBD1 (6 bases). CDR1 is SGHRS, CDR2 YFSETQ, per germline. The V end lost 2 bases, the J end lost 0 bases, and 12 bases lay between the germline ends. There are 16 residues in the CDR3. CDR3 protein: CASSFEQGVAKNIQYF. For the CDR3, the DNA is TGCGCCAGCAGCTTCGAACAGGGAGTAGCCAAAAACATTCAGTACTTC.

The V and J genes are TRBV6-5 and TRBJ1-2; TRBD1 agrees at 7 bases. Germline V lookup: CDR1 MNHEY, CDR2 SVGAGI. CDR3 size: 12 residues. Trimming removed 9 bases from V and 4 bases from J; junction bases left unmatched: 5. This chain's CDR3 is CASTGAPYGYTF. The CDR3 DNA reads as TGTGCCAGTACAGGGGCGCCCTATGGCTACACCTTC.

This clone was seen only once. Distinct nucleotide sequences in the sample also encode this CDR3. The chain recombines TRBV7-2 with TRBJ2-5, with D unresolved. CDR1 is SGHTA, CDR2 FQGNSA, per germline. The CDR3 sequence is 15 residues long. Trimming removed 4 bases at V and 5 bases at J, with 17 bases between. Here the CDR3 reads CASSWVVKHGETQYF. The CDR3 region has the DNA TGTGCCAGCAGCTGGGTTGTCAAGCATGGGGAGACCCAGTACTTC.

This clone is labeled large (0.1 to 1%). This CDR3 is also generated by other DNA sequences in the sample. The chain is built from TRBV2 and TRBJ2-7; either TRBD1 or TRBD2 may supply D (5 bases each). CDR1 and CDR2 from the germline V gene are SNHLY and FYNNEI. Trimming pared 2 bases from V and 3 bases from J, leaving 11 bases between. The CDR3 is 14 amino acids. The CDR3 loop reads CASSEQGANYEQYF. The CDR3 DNA sequence: TGTGCCAGCAGTGAACAGGGAGCAAACTACGAGCAGTACTTC.

The J gene is TRBJ2-1, the V gene TRBV6-4; 7 bases are shared with TRBD2. The CDR3 extends over 15 amino acids. Germline CDR1 reads MRHNA; CDR2 reads SNTAGT. V shed 3 bases, J shed 7 bases, and the junction held 9 bases outside the gene matches. This CDR3 reads CASSDLSGEPNEQFF. In nucleotides, the CDR3 is TGTGCCAGCAGTGATTTAAGCGGGGAACCGAATGAGCAGTTCTTC.

Within the sample, this clone is medium-sized. V usage is TRBV6-6 and J usage is TRBJ1-4; no clear D. Trimming stripped 6 bases from V and 6 bases from J, with 5 bases between. The CDR3 is 11 amino acids. Germline CDR1 reads MNHNY; CDR2 reads SVGAGI (reference sequence). CDR3 sequence: CASSSYEKLFF. The CDR3 DNA reads TGTGCCAGCAGCTCCTATGAAAAACTGTTTTTT.

The CDR3, as DNA: TGTGCCTGGAGTGTACAGGGCAATCAGCCCCAGCATTTT. Protein sequence: CAWSVQGNQPQHF. The chain couples TRBV30 to TRBJ1-5; maybe TRBD1 (5 bases). Trimming left V 0 bases short and J 2 bases short, with 5 bases between. This CDR3 spans 13 amino acids. Looked up from germline, CDR1 is GTSNPN and CDR2 is SVGIG (reference sequence). The full variable domain, with the rest looked up from reference TRBV30 and TRBJ1-5, is SQTIHQWPATLVQPVGSPLSLECTVEGTSNPNLYWYRQAAGRGLQLLFYSVGIGQISSEVPQNLSASRPQDRQFILSSKKLLLSDSGFYLCAWSVQGNQPQHFGDGTRLSIL.

This clone was detected only a few times. The gene calls are TRBV2 and TRBJ2-5; D might be TRBD2 (7 bases). V was shortened by 4 bases and J by 5 bases, with 17 bases between the two germline ends. CDR1 and CDR2 from the germline V gene are SNHLY and FYNNEI. This CDR3 is built from 15 residues. The DNA for the CDR3 is TGTGCCAGCAGTGGGGACGGGGGGCTGTACGAGACCCAGTACTTC. Its protein product is CASSGDGGLYETQYF.

The chain combines TRBV18 with TRBJ1-3; D is ambiguous. Germline V lookup: CDR1 KGHSH, CDR2 LQKENI. Trimming left V 2 bases short and J 1 base short, with 9 bases between. The CDR3 covers 15 residues. As DNA, the CDR3 is TGTGCCAGCTCACCAATTAGCCTTTCTGGAAACACCATATATTTT. This gives the protein CASSPISLSGNTIYF.

This clone has more than one count but fewer than ten. The gene calls are TRBV18 and TRBJ2-7; 8 bases are a match to TRBD2. This CDR3 comprises 16 residues. Germline CDR1 and CDR2: KGHSH and LQKENI. J was trimmed by 4 bases and V by 4 bases; bases with no gene match: 12. CDR3 in amino acids: CASSLTTGAGVYEQYF. Written as DNA, the CDR3 is TGTGCCAGCTCACTAACGACAGGAGCGGGAGTGTACGAGCAGTACTTC. The whole variable domain, filled in from reference TRBV18 and TRBJ2-7, reads NAGVMQNPRHLVRRRGQEARLRCSPMKGHSHVYWYRQLPEEGLKFMVYLQKENIIDESGMPKERFSAEFPKEGPSILRIQQVVRGDSAAYFCASSLTTGAGVYEQYFGPGTRLTVT.

V usage is TRBV7-3 and J usage is TRBJ2-4; D gene uncertain. V lost 6 bases, J lost 9 bases, and 15 bases lay in between. The CDR3 length is 13 residues. Germline assignment: CDR1 SGHTA and CDR2 FQGTGA. The CDR3 loop is CASSLNVDGIQYF. DNA for the CDR3: TGTGCCAGCAGTCTCAACGTCGACGGCATTCAGTACTTC.

The CDR3 loop is CASSFPQGRVADTQYF. CDR3 coding DNA: TGCGCCAGCAGCTTTCCCCAGGGGAGGGTAGCAGATACGCAGTATTTT. The chain couples TRBV5-1 to TRBJ2-3, with a tentative D call TRBD2 (7 bases). CDR3 length equals 16 residues. From germline, CDR1 is SGHRS and CDR2 YFSETQ. Trimming cost V 2 bases and J 4 bases, with 17 bases left between them.